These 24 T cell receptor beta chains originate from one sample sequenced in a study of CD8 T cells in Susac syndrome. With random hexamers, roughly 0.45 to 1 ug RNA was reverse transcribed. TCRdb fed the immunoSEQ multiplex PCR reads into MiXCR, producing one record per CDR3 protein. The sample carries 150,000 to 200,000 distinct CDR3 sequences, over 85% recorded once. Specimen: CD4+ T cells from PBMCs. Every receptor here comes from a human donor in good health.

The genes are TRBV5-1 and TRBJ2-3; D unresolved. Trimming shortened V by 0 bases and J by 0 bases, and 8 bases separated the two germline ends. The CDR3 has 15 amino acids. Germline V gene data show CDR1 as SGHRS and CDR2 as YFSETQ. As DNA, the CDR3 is TGCGCCAGCAGCTTGGAATCTCCTAGCACAGATACGCAGTATTTT. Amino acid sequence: CASSLESPSTDTQYF. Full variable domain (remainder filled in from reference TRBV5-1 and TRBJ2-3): KAGVTQTPRYLIKTRGQQVTLSCSPISGHRSVSWYQQTPGQGLQFLFEYFSETQRNKGNFPGRFSGRQFSNSRSEMNVSTLELGDSALYLCASSLESPSTDTQYFGPGTRLTVL.

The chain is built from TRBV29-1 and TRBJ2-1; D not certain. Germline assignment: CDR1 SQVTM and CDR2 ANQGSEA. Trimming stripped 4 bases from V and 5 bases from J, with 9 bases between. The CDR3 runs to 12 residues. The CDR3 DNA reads TGCAGCGTTGGCAGTTTAGACAATGAGCAGTTCTTC. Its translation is CSVGSLDNEQFF.

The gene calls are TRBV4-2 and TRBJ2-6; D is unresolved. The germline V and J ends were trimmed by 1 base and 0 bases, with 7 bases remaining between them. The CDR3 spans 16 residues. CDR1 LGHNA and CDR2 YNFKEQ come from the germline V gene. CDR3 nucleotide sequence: TGTGCCAGCAGCCAAGCGGGCGGCTCTGGGGCCAACGTCCTGACTTTC. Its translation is CASSQAGGSGANVLTF.

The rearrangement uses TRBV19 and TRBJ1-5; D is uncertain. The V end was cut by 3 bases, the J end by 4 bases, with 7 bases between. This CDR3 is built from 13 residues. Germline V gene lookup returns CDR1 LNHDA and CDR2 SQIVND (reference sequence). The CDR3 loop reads CASSILGNQPQHF. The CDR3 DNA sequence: TGTGCCAGTAGTATTTTGGGGAATCAGCCCCAGCATTTT.

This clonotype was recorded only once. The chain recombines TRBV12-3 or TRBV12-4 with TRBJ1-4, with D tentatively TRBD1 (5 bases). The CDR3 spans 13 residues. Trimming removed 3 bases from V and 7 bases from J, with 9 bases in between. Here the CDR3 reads CASSLAGVEKLFF. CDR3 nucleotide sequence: TGTGCCAGCAGTTTGGCGGGGGTTGAAAAACTGTTTTTT.

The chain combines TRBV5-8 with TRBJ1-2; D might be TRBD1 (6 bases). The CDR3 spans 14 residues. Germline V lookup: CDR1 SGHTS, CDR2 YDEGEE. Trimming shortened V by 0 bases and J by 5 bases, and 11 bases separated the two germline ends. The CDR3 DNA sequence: TGTGCCAGCAGCTTGGCCGGACAGTTTTATGGCTACACCTTC. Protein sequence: CASSLAGQFYGYTF.

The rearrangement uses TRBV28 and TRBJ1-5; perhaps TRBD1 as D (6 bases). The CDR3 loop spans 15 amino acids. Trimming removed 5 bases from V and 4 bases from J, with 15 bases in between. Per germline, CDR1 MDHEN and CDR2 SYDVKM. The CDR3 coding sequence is TGTGCCAGCAGTACCTCCCCAGGGGAGAATCAGCCCCAGCATTTT. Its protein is CASSTSPGENQPQHF.

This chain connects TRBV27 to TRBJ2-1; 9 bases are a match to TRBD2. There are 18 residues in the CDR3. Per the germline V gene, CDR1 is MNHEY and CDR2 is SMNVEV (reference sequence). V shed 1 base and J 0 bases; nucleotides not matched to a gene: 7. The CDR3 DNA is TGTGCCAGCAGTTTATTTAGCGGGGGCCTGAGCTCCTACAATGAGCAGTTCTTC. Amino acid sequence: CASSLFSGGLSSYNEQFF.

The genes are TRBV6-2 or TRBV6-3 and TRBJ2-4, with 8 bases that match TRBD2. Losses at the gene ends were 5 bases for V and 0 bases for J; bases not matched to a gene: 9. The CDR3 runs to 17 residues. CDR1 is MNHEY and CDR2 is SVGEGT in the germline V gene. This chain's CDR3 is CASSRQLAVLAKNIQYF. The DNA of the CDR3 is TGTGCCAGCAGTCGACAACTAGCGGTCCTAGCCAAAAACATTCAGTACTTC.

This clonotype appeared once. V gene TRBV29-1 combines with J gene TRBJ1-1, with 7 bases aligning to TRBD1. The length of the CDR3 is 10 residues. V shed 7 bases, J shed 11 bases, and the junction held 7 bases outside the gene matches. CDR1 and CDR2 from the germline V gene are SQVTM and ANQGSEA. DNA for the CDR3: TGCAGCGGCGGACAGGAGGGGGCTTTCTTT. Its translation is CSGGQEGAFF. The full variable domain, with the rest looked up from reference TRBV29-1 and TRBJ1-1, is SAVISQKPSRDICQRGTSLTIQCQVDSQVTMMFWYRQQPGQSLTLIATANQGSEATYESGFVIDKFPISRPNLTFSTLTVSNMSPEDSSIYLCSGGQEGAFFGQGTRLTVV.

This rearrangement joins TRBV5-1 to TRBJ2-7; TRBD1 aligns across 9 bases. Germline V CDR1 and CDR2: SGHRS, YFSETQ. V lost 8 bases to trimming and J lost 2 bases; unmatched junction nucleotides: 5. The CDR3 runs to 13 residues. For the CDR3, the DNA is TGCGCCAGTACAGGGGGCGATACCTACGAGCAGTACGTC. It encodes CASTGGDTYEQYV.

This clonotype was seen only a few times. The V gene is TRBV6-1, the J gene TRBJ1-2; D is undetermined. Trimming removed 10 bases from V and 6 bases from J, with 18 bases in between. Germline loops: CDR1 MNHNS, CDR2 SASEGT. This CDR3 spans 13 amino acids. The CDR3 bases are TGTGCCACCAATCCATCCTTGCGGGATGGCTACACCTTC. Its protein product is CATNPSLRDGYTF.

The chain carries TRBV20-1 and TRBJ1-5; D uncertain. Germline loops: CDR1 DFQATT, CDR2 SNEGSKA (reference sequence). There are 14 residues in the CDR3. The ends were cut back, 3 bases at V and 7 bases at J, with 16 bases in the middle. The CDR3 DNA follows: TGCAGTGCTAGTAGTTTCCGGGTAGGGCAGCCCCAGCATTTT. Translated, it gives CSASSFRVGQPQHF.

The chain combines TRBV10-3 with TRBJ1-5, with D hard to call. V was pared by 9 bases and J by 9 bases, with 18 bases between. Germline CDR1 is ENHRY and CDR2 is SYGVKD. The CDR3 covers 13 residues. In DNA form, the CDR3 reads TGTGCCATAGGCCGGGCAGGACGGATGCCCCAGCATTTT. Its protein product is CAIGRAGRMPQHF.

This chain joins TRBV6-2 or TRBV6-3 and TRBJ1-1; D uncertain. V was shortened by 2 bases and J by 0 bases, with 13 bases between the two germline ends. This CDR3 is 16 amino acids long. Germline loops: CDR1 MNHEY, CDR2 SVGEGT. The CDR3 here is CASSYTYSLMNTEAFF. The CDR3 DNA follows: TGTGCCAGCAGTTACACCTACAGCCTTATGAACACTGAAGCTTTCTTT.

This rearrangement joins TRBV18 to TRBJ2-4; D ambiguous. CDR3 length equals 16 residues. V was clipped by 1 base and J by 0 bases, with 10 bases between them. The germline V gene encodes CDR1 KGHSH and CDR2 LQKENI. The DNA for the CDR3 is TGTGCCAGCTCACCACGACAAGTCCTAGCCAAAAACATTCAGTACTTC. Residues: CASSPRQVLAKNIQYF.

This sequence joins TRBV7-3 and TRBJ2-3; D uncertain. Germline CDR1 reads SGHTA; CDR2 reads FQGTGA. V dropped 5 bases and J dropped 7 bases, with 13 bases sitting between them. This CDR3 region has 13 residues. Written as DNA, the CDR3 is TGTGCCAGCAGCGAGACCACACGGAATACGCAGTATTTT. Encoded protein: CASSETTRNTQYF.

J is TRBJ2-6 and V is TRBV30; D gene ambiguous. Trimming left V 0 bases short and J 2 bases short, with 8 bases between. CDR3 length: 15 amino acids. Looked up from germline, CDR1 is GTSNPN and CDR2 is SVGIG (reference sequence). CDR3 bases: TGTGCCTGGAGTGTACCAGTGGCTGGGGCCAACGTCCTGACTTTC. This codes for CAWSVPVAGANVLTF.

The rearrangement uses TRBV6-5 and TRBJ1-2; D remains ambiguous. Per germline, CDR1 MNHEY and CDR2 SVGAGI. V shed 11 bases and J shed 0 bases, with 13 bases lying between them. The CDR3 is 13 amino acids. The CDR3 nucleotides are TGTGCCGTCTTGGGCGGATCTAACTATGGCTACACCTTC. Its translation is CAVLGGSNYGYTF.

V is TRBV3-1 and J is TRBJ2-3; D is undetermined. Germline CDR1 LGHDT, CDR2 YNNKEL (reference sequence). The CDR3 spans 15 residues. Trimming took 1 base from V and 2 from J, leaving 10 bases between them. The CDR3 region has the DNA TGTGCCAGCAGCCAAGTTGTCGGAATCACAGATACGCAGTATTTT. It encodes CASSQVVGITDTQYF.

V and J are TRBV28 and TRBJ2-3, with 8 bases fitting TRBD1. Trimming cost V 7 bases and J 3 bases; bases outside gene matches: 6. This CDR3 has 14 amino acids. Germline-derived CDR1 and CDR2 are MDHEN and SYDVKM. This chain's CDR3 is CASNRQGRTDTQYF. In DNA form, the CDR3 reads TGTGCCAGCAATCGACAGGGGAGGACAGATACGCAGTATTTT.

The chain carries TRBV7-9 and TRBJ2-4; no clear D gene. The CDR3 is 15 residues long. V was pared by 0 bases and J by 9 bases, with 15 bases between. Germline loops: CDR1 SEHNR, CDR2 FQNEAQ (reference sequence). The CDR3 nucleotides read TGTGCCAGCAGCTTAGCGTCGACGCGCCTGTCCATTCAGTACTTC. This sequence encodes CASSLASTRLSIQYF.

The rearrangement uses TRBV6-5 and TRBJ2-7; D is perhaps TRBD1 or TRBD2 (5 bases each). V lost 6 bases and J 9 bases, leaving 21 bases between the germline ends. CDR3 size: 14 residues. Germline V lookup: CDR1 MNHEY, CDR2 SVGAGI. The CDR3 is CASSRSGPSGRQYV. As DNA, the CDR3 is TGTGCCAGCAGCCGGTCCGGACCGTCGGGGCGGCAGTACGTC.

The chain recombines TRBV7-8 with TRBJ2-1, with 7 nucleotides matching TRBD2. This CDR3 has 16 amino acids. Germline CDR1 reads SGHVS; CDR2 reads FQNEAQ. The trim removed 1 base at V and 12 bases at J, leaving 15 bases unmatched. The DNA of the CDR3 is TGTGCCAGCAGCTTAGAGTTTTCCTCCGGGGGGACGGGGCAGTTCTTC. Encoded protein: CASSLEFSSGGTGQFF.